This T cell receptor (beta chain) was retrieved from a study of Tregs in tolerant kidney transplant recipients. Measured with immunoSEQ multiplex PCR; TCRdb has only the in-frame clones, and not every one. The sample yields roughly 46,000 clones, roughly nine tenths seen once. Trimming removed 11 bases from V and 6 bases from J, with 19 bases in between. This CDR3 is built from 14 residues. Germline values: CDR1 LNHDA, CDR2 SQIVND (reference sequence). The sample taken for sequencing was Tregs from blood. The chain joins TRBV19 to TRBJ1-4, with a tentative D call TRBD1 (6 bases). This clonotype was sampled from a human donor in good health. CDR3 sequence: CASSGRDTYEKLFF. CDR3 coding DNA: TGTGCCTCTTCCGGCCGGGACACCTATGAAAAACTGTTTTTT.